The 14 T cell receptor beta chains given below trace back to one sample, sequenced in a study of PD-1 blockade in mismatch repair-deficient tumors. Data came from immunoSEQ multiplex PCR; TCRdb stores just in-frame clones and leaves some out. The table includes fewer than 100,000 clones, 81% detected once. Sequences were derived from peripheral blood, sampled 12 weeks after starting pembrolizumab. The origin of the receptors is an adult with mismatch repair-deficient cancer.

V gene TRBV7-9 combines with J gene TRBJ2-3, with no clear D. Trimming pared 2 bases from V and 5 bases from J, leaving 2 bases between. This CDR3 is built from 11 residues. CDR1 and CDR2 (germline): SEHNR, FQNEAQ (reference sequence). The CDR3 spells CASSLRDTQYF. The CDR3 bases are TGTGCCAGCAGCTTAAGAGATACGCAGTATTTT.

This clone appeared a few times. This chain connects TRBV6-5 to TRBJ1-5; 10 bases match TRBD1. In germline, CDR1 is MNHEY, CDR2 SVGAGI. The CDR3 has 14 residues. The J segment lost 8 bases and the V segment lost 5 bases, leaving 6 bases of the junction unmatched. CDR3: CASSRQGAQEPQHF. Written as DNA, the CDR3 is TGTGCCAGCAGTCGACAGGGGGCCCAGGAGCCCCAGCATTTT.

The rearrangement uses TRBV18 and TRBJ1-1; a weak D match, TRBD1 (5 bases). Trimming stripped 2 bases from V and 3 bases from J, with 16 bases between. Germline CDR1 and CDR2: KGHSH and LQKENI. This CDR3 spans 16 amino acids. The CDR3 DNA sequence: TGTGCCAGCTCACCAAGCGGGGCGCCCCTCTACACTGAAGCTTTCTTT. The encoded protein is CASSPSGAPLYTEAFF.

The chain has TRBV7-9 and TRBJ1-2, with D perhaps TRBD1 (5 bases). Germline CDR1 reads SEHNR; CDR2 reads FQNEAQ (reference sequence). There are 13 residues in the CDR3. Trimming took 3 bases from V and 4 from J, leaving 9 bases between them. The CDR3 loop is CASSLAGTYGYTF. The CDR3, as DNA: TGTGCCAGCAGCTTGGCAGGGACCTATGGCTACACCTTC.

J is TRBJ2-2 and V is TRBV18, with 7 positions matching TRBD1. The CDR3 has 15 amino acids. V was pared by 4 bases and J by 2 bases, with 4 bases of the junction left unmatched. Per the germline V gene, CDR1 is KGHSH and CDR2 is LQKENI. The CDR3 DNA follows: TGTGCCAGCTCACTCGGGACAGTAAACACCGGGGAGCTGTTTTTT. Its protein is CASSLGTVNTGELFF.

Here the CDR3 reads CASSQGVGRGEKLFF. The DNA for the CDR3 is TGTGCCAGCAGCCAAGGTGTCGGGAGAGGTGAAAAACTGTTTTTT. This chain uses TRBV14 with TRBJ1-4, with no clear D. The CDR3 consists of 15 residues. Trimming left V 1 base short and J 7 bases short, with 13 bases between. Germline CDR1 and CDR2: SGHDN and FVKESK.

The gene calls are TRBV30 and TRBJ1-2; 8 positions match TRBD1. This CDR3 is 13 amino acids long. The germline V gene encodes CDR1 GTSNPN and CDR2 SVGIG (reference sequence). Trimming took 7 bases from V and 10 from J; bases not matched to a gene: 14. Written as DNA, the CDR3 is TGTGCCTCATTGACAGGGGCCTCGTTGGTCTACACCTTC. It translates to CASLTGASLVYTF.

The chain links TRBV19 to TRBJ2-1; D uncertain. The CDR3 has 14 residues. The germline V and J ends were trimmed by 3 bases and 6 bases, with 12 bases remaining between them. Germline loops: CDR1 LNHDA, CDR2 SQIVND (reference sequence). Here the CDR3 reads CASSIGFQSNEQFF. The CDR3 DNA reads TGTGCCAGTAGTATCGGCTTCCAATCCAATGAGCAGTTCTTC. Using reference TRBV19 and TRBJ2-1 for the parts outside the CDR3, the full variable domain is DGGITQSPKYLFRKEGQNVTLSCEQNLNHDAMYWYRQDPGQGLRLIYYSQIVNDFQKGDIAEGYSVSREKKESFPLTVTSAQKNPTAFYLCASSIGFQSNEQFFGPGTRLTVL.

The rearrangement uses TRBV5-1 and TRBJ2-1; the match to TRBD2 covers 10 bases. J gave up 8 bases and V 1 base, and 6 bases lay outside the gene matches. Per germline, CDR1 SGHRS and CDR2 YFSETQ. The CDR3 loop spans 15 amino acids. The CDR3 DNA sequence: TGCGCCAGCAGCTTGAGGCGACTAGCGGGTGATGAGCAGTTCTTC. Translation gives CASSLRRLAGDEQFF. The full variable domain, rest sourced from reference TRBV5-1 and TRBJ2-1, is KAGVTQTPRYLIKTRGQQVTLSCSPISGHRSVSWYQQTPGQGLQFLFEYFSETQRNKGNFPGRFSGRQFSNSRSEMNVSTLELGDSALYLCASSLRRLAGDEQFFGPGTRLTVL.

This clone has just a few counts. The chain recombines TRBV27 with TRBJ1-2, with 12 nucleotides matching TRBD1. The V gene end was trimmed by 6 bases and the J gene end by 8 bases; junction bases not matched to a gene: 13. The CDR3 spans 16 residues. Germline-derived CDR1 and CDR2 are MNHEY and SMNVEV (reference sequence). The CDR3 nucleotides are TGTGCCAGCAGGCAACCGGGACAGGGGGCAGGAATAGGCTACACCTTC. This encodes CASRQPGQGAGIGYTF.

V gene TRBV19 combines with J gene TRBJ2-5, with 12 positions matching TRBD2. Trimming removed 6 bases from V and 5 bases from J; junction bases left unmatched: 7. Looked up from germline, CDR1 is LNHDA and CDR2 is SQIVND (reference sequence). This CDR3 region has 15 residues. The CDR3 coding sequence is TGTGCCAGTAGGGGGAGACTAGCGGGAGTTGAGACCCAGTACTTC. It specifies CASRGRLAGVETQYF.

This clone was seen a few times. The chain couples TRBV13 to TRBJ1-1, with D perhaps TRBD1 (5 bases). Germline CDR1 and CDR2: PRHDT and FYEKMQ (reference sequence). Trimming removed 5 bases at V and 0 bases at J, with 13 bases between. The CDR3 loop spans 15 amino acids. CDR3 DNA: TGTGCCAGCAGCCCCATGGGACCCTTGAACACTGAAGCTTTCTTT. Translated: CASSPMGPLNTEAFF.

The chain carries TRBV5-1 and TRBJ1-2; D remains ambiguous. Germline CDR1 and CDR2: SGHRS and YFSETQ. CDR3 length equals 14 residues. The ends were cut back, 0 bases at V and 3 bases at J, with 9 bases in the middle. The CDR3 here is CASSLADGYYGYTF. CDR3 bases: TGCGCCAGCAGCTTGGCGGACGGATACTATGGCTACACCTTC.

V usage is TRBV30 and J usage is TRBJ1-1; tentatively, D is TRBD1 (6 bases). From germline, CDR1 is GTSNPN and CDR2 SVGIG (reference sequence). This CDR3 comprises 13 residues. V was trimmed by 1 base and J by 1 base, leaving 7 bases between them. The CDR3 loop is CAWSAQGNTEAFF. CDR3 DNA sequence: TGTGCCTGGAGTGCACAGGGGAACACTGAAGCTTTCTTT.